The 8 T cell receptor beta chains below all came from one sample that was sequenced in a study of molecular identifiers for immune sequencing clone quantification. Via MiXCR, TCRdb re-called the PCR reads, giving one row per CDR3 protein. The sample records about 510,000 distinct CDR3 sequences, over 20% being singletons. The sequenced sample consisted of naive CD8+ T cells from blood, with Jurkat cell RNA spiked in. Subset in this sample: FACS-sorted CD8+CD4-CCR7+CD45RA+ naive T cells. The receptors originated from a human donor in good health. Some libraries in this study had Jurkat cell RNA spiked in.

With regard to this clonotype: This could be a read error, since a much larger clone is one nucleotide away. The chain uses TRBV9 and TRBJ2-7, with 7 bases matching TRBD2. Germline lookup yields CDR1 SGDLS and CDR2 YYNGEE. V shed 1 base, J shed 2 bases, and the junction held 3 bases outside the gene matches. This CDR3 has 14 residues. CDR3 loop: CASSVNAGAYEQYF. CDR3 DNA: TGTGCCAGCAGCGTAAATGCGGGAGCCTACGAGCAGTACTTC.

This clonotype was seen many times. V and J are TRBV20-1 and TRBJ1-3; D is ambiguous. The CDR3 sequence is 15 residues long. Germline loops: CDR1 DFQATT, CDR2 SNEGSKA (reference sequence). V lost 3 bases to trimming and J lost 2 bases, with 14 bases between them. CDR3 coding DNA: TGCAGTGCTAGGGAAGTGGGAGGGCCTGGAAACACCATATATTTT. Protein sequence: CSAREVGGPGNTIYF.

This clonotype was recorded many times. The chain couples TRBV6-2 or TRBV6-3 to TRBJ1-4; 7 bases match TRBD1. This CDR3 spans 15 amino acids. CDR1 and CDR2 from the germline V gene are MNHEY and SVGEGT. After removal of 6 bases from V and 8 bases from J, the junction contained 12 bases not matched to a gene. CDR3 sequence (DNA): TGTGCCAGCAGCCCCACAGGGGCGGTTGACGAAAAACTGTTTTTT. This codes for CASSPTGAVDEKLFF.

In the case of this clonotype: A much larger clone lies one base from this, so it may be a read error. The V gene is TRBV29-1, the J gene TRBJ1-1, with no clear D. The CDR3 runs 11 residues. Germline V gene lookup returns CDR1 SQVTM and CDR2 ANQGSEA. The V end lost 7 bases, the J end lost 2 bases, and 8 bases lay between the germline ends. The CDR3, as DNA: TGCAGCGCTGGGTCTAACACTGAAGCTTTCTTT. Translated: CSAGSNTEAFF.

The V call is TRBV28, the J call TRBJ2-1; 7 bases are shared with TRBD2. Germline CDR1 and CDR2: MDHEN and SYDVKM. After removal of 3 bases from V and 10 bases from J, the junction contained 6 bases not matched to a gene. The CDR3 sequence is 13 residues long. As DNA, the CDR3 is TGTGCCAGCAGTTTTTTGGACGGGGGGGAGCAGTTCTTC. Residues: CASSFLDGGEQFF. Combining the CDR3 with reference TRBV28 and TRBJ2-1 gives the whole variable domain DVKVTQSSRYLVKRTGEKVFLECVQDMDHENMFWYRQDPGLGLRLIYFSYDVKMKEKGDIPEGYSVSREKKERFSLILESASTNQTSMYLCASSFLDGGEQFFGPGTRLTVL.

This clonotype has only a few counts. This chain links TRBV11-3 with TRBJ2-3, with 8 bases aligning to TRBD1. Trimming removed 2 bases from V and 3 bases from J; junction bases left unmatched: 7. The CDR3 spans 16 residues. Germline CDR1 reads SGHNT; CDR2 reads YENEEA. CDR3 amino acids: CASSLRAGGTTDTQYF. DNA for the CDR3: TGTGCCAGCAGCTTAAGGGCAGGGGGCACGACAGATACGCAGTATTTT. Variable domain in full (rest from reference TRBV11-3 and TRBJ2-3): EAGVVQSPRYKIIEKKQPVAFWCNPISGHNTLYWYLQNLGQGPELLIRYENEEAVDDSQLPKDRFSAERLKGVDSTLKIQPAELGDSAVYLCASSLRAGGTTDTQYFGPGTRLTVL.

V is TRBV4-3 and J is TRBJ1-3; no definite D call. V was cut by 0 bases and J by 3 bases, with 18 bases left in between. CDR3 length equals 18 residues. Looked up from germline, CDR1 is LGHNA and CDR2 is YSLEER. In DNA form, the CDR3 reads TGCGCCAGCAGCCAAGATAATGTCCCCAGTTCGGATGGAAACACCATATATTTT. Translating gives CASSQDNVPSSDGNTIYF.

This clonotype showed up many times. The V call is TRBV7-9, the J call TRBJ2-2; D is perhaps TRBD2 (5 bases). The CDR3 length is 14 residues. The V end lost 5 bases, the J end lost 0 bases, and 7 bases lay between the germline ends. Germline V gene lookup returns CDR1 SEHNR and CDR2 FQNEAQ (reference sequence). This chain's CDR3 is CASSRLSNTGELFF. The CDR3, as DNA: TGTGCCAGCAGCAGACTATCGAACACCGGGGAGCTGTTTTTT.